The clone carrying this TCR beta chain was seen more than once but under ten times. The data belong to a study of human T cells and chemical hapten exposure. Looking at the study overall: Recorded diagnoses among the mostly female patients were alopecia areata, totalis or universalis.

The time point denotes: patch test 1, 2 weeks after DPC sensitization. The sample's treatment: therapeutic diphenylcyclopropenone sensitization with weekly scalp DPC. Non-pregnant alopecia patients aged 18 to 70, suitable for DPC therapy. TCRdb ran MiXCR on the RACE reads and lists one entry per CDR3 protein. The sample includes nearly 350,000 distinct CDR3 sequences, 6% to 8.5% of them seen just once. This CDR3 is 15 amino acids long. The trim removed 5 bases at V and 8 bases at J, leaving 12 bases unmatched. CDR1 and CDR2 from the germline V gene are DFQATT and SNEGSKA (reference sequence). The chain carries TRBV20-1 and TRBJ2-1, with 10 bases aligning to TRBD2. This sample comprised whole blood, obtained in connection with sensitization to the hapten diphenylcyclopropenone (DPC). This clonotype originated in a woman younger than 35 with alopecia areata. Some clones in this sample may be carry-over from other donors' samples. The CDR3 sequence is CSAEPSGGAIDEQFF. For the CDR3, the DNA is TGCAGTGCTGAACCAAGCGGGGGGGCCATCGATGAGCAGTTCTTC.